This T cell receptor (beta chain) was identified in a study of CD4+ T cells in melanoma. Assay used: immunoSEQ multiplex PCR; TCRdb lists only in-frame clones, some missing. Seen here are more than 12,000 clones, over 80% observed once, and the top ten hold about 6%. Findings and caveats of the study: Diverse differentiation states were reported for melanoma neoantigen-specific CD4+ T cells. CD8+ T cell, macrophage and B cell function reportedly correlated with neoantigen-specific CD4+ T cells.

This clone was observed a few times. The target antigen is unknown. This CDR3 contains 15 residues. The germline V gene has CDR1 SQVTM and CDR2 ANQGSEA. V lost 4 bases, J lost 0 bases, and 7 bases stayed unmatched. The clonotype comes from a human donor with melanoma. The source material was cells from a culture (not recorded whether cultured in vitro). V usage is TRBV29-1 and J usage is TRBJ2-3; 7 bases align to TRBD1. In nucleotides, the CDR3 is TGCAGCGTTGGAGGGGGCAGGGCTAGCACAGATACGCAGTATTTT. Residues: CSVGGGRASTDTQYF.